These 20 T cell receptor beta chains came from one sample sequenced in a study of CD8 T cells in ankylosing spondylitis. TCRdb re-called the 5' RACE reads through MiXCR, storing one row per CDR3 protein. The sample comprises 100,000 to 150,000 distinct CDR3 sequences, 7% of which are singletons, and more than 10% rests with the top ten. Sequencing used blood, either unsorted or a sorted T cell fraction (not recorded which). The receptors come from a male donor with ankylosing spondylitis or in good health (not recorded which).

This clonotype has at least ten counts. This chain uses TRBV5-1 with TRBJ2-1; 11 bases agree with TRBD2. This CDR3 is built from 17 residues. V shed 1 base and J 3 bases; nucleotides not matched to a gene: 6. CDR1 and CDR2 from the germline V gene are SGHRS and YFSETQ. CDR3 sequence (DNA): TGCGCCAGCAGCTTGCGAGTAGCGGGAGGGGGCTACAATGAGCAGTTCTTC. This codes for CASSLRVAGGGYNEQFF.

This clonotype was seen ten or more times. This chain connects TRBV29-1 to TRBJ2-1; D is unresolved. The CDR3 runs to 11 residues. V lost 5 bases, J lost 7 bases, and 9 bases lay in between. Per the germline V gene, CDR1 is SQVTM and CDR2 is ANQGSEA. The CDR3 sequence is CSVQFVNEQFF. CDR3 sequence (DNA): TGCAGCGTTCAGTTTGTTAATGAGCAGTTCTTC.

This clonotype came up once. CDR3 protein: CASSADRFSYNEQFF. CDR3 bases: TGTGCCAGCAGCGCCGACCGATTCTCCTACAATGAGCAGTTCTTC. V usage is TRBV9 and J usage is TRBJ2-1; D gene ambiguous. Germline CDR1 and CDR2: SGDLS and YYNGEE. Trimming shortened V by 3 bases and J by 0 bases, and 10 bases separated the two germline ends. The CDR3 totals 15 residues.

This clonotype was counted only a few times. The chain is built from TRBV28 and TRBJ1-6; TRBD1 matches at 8 bases. Germline V CDR1 and CDR2: MDHEN, SYDVKM. This CDR3 spans 16 amino acids. Trimming removed 3 bases from V and 5 bases from J; junction bases left unmatched: 6. The CDR3 bases are TGTGCCAGCAGTTTCTCAGGGGGCGACAATAATTCACCCCTCCACTTT. Translating gives CASSFSGGDNNSPLHF.

Many counts were recorded for this clonotype. The rearrangement joins TRBV20-1 to TRBJ2-1; TRBD1 aligns across 10 bases. V was pared by 3 bases and J by 7 bases, with 3 bases of the junction left unmatched. Germline CDR1 reads DFQATT; CDR2 reads SNEGSKA (reference sequence). This CDR3 is built from 13 residues. Here the CDR3 reads CSASRDRGNEQFF. Written as DNA, the CDR3 is TGCAGTGCTAGCAGGGACAGGGGTAATGAGCAGTTCTTC.

This clonotype was counted only a few times. J is TRBJ2-3 and V is TRBV5-1; 7 nucleotides align to TRBD1. Germline V CDR1 and CDR2: SGHRS, YFSETQ. The CDR3 extends over 13 amino acids. V was clipped by 6 bases and J by 4 bases; unmatched bases: 5. In DNA form, the CDR3 reads TGCGCCAGCACTATAGGGGGCGCAGATACGCAGTATTTT. Translating gives CASTIGGADTQYF.

This clonotype was seen repeatedly, ten times or more. The CDR3 here is CASSPGTGYEQYF. The CDR3 DNA is TGTGCCAGCTCACCAGGGACAGGATACGAGCAGTACTTC. The rearrangement joins TRBV18 to TRBJ2-7; 8 bases fit TRBD1. In germline, CDR1 is KGHSH, CDR2 LQKENI. With V trimmed by 2 bases and J by 4 bases, 1 base remained unmatched. The CDR3 totals 13 residues.

This clonotype was observed many times. The chain recombines TRBV27 with TRBJ1-5, with D unresolved. Per germline, CDR1 MNHEY and CDR2 SMNVEV (reference sequence). This CDR3 region has 15 residues. V lost 8 bases and J 0 bases, leaving 14 bases between the germline ends. The chain's CDR3 is CASRREGYSNQPQHF. The CDR3 region has the DNA TGTGCCAGCCGTAGAGAAGGCTATAGCAATCAGCCCCAGCATTTT.

This clonotype was picked up many times. This sequence joins TRBV20-1 and TRBJ2-1; D gene ambiguous. The CDR3 has 12 amino acids. From germline, CDR1 is DFQATT and CDR2 SNEGSKA (reference sequence). V was clipped by 6 bases and J by 5 bases, with 11 bases between them. CDR3 in amino acids: CSAAAGNNEQFF. The CDR3 DNA sequence: TGCAGTGCCGCCGCAGGTAACAATGAGCAGTTCTTC.

At least ten counts were recorded for this clonotype. The rearrangement links TRBV20-1 to TRBJ2-3; 9 bases align to TRBD2. The junction had 2 bases not matched to a gene; V was cut back by 3 bases and J by 1 base. The V gene's germline CDR1 is DFQATT and CDR2 SNEGSKA (reference sequence). This CDR3 region has 14 residues. The CDR3 region is CSASASGGTDTQYF. DNA of the CDR3: TGCAGTGCTAGTGCTAGCGGGGGCACAGATACGCAGTATTTT.

At least ten counts were recorded for this clonotype. The chain carries TRBV10-3 and TRBJ2-7; D tentatively fits TRBD1 or TRBD2 (6 bases each). The CDR3 is 15 amino acids. CDR1 is ENHRY and CDR2 is SYGVKD in the germline V gene. V was trimmed by 4 bases and J by 3 bases, leaving 16 bases between them. CDR3 sequence: CAISVWSGEVYEQYF. The CDR3 DNA sequence: TGTGCCATCAGTGTCTGGTCAGGGGAGGTCTACGAGCAGTACTTC.

The chain joins TRBV19 to TRBJ2-2; possible D gene TRBD1, 6 bases. The V end was cut by 4 bases, the J end by 0 bases, with 15 bases between. This CDR3 contains 17 residues. Germline V CDR1 and CDR2: LNHDA, SQIVND (reference sequence). The chain's CDR3 is CASSTPARGTNTGELFF. CDR3 in DNA: TGTGCCAGTAGTACCCCGGCAAGGGGGACGAACACCGGGGAGCTGTTTTTT.

This clonotype has a count of ten or more. This chain joins TRBV27 and TRBJ1-5; D perhaps matches TRBD1 (5 bases). CDR3 length: 14 amino acids. The V end was cut by 4 bases, the J end by 6 bases, with 13 bases between. From germline, CDR1 is MNHEY and CDR2 SMNVEV (reference sequence). The CDR3 nucleotides read TGTGCCAGCAGTTCTCAGGGAGGAGGTCAGCCCCAGCATTTT. It yields the protein CASSSQGGGQPQHF.

V gene TRBV19 combines with J gene TRBJ2-1; 8 bases match TRBD1. CDR1 and CDR2 from the germline V gene are LNHDA and SQIVND (reference sequence). The CDR3 length is 14 residues. Trimming at V came to 5 bases and at J to 8 bases, leaving 8 bases not matched to a gene. The CDR3 loop is CASSRQGTGDEQFF. The CDR3 nucleotides are TGTGCCAGTAGTCGACAGGGGACGGGGGATGAGCAGTTCTTC.

Ten or more counts support this clonotype. This sequence joins TRBV7-2 and TRBJ2-3; D perhaps matches TRBD2 (5 bases). The CDR3 is 14 amino acids. Germline assignment: CDR1 SGHTA and CDR2 FQGNSA. V was clipped by 3 bases and J by 1 base, with 8 bases between them. In DNA, the CDR3 is TGTGCCAGCAGCTTTGGACTCGGCACAGATACGCAGTATTTT. Translating gives CASSFGLGTDTQYF.

This clonotype showed up many times. V gene TRBV20-1 combines with J gene TRBJ1-4, with D tentatively TRBD1 (6 bases). The CDR3 length is 15 residues. V lost 4 bases and J lost 7, with 19 bases in between. Germline V lookup: CDR1 DFQATT, CDR2 SNEGSKA (reference sequence). The CDR3, as DNA: TGCAGTGCTAACAGGGACGTCGCGGGCAGTGAAAAACTGTTTTTT. Residues: CSANRDVAGSEKLFF.

In its sample, this clonotype was seen a few times. Germline is not matched at one junction end, which may reflect a read error. V gene TRBV7-7 combines with J gene TRBJ2-5; the match to TRBD1 covers 7 bases. This CDR3 comprises 13 residues. Germline CDR1 is SSHAT and CDR2 is FNYEAQ (reference sequence). The CDR3 loop is CASSNQGDGTQYF. CDR3 DNA: TGTGCTAGCAGCAATCAGGGGGATGGGACCCAGTACTTC.

This clonotype occurred many times. This chain links TRBV20-1 with TRBJ2-3; TRBD2 matches at 8 bases. The ends lost 2 bases at V and 0 bases at J; junction bases unmatched: 1. The germline V gene encodes CDR1 DFQATT and CDR2 SNEGSKA (reference sequence). The CDR3 consists of 14 residues. CDR3 residues: CSARRGGSTDTQYF. In DNA form, the CDR3 reads TGCAGTGCTAGACGGGGGGGTAGCACAGATACGCAGTATTTT.

At least ten counts were recorded for this clonotype. This chain connects TRBV5-1 to TRBJ2-7; D may be TRBD1 or TRBD2 (5 bases each). Germline values: CDR1 SGHRS, CDR2 YFSETQ. V shed 3 bases and J shed 3 bases, with 10 bases lying between them. CDR3 length: 13 amino acids. The DNA for the CDR3 is TGCGCCAGCAGCTGGGACGGAGACTACGAGCAGTACTTC. Residues: CASSWDGDYEQYF.

This clonotype has a count of ten or more. The chain combines TRBV10-3 with TRBJ2-1; perhaps TRBD2 as D (7 bases). This CDR3 has 15 residues. Trimming removed 2 bases at V and 7 bases at J, with 15 bases between. Per germline, CDR1 ENHRY and CDR2 SYGVKD. CDR3 region: CAISEAGALINEQFF. In nucleotides, the CDR3 is TGTGCCATCAGTGAGGCGGGGGCCCTAATAAATGAGCAGTTCTTC.